The 12 T cell receptor beta chains in this list originate from one sample, sequenced in a study of blood T cells in healthy people across ages (dated by TCRdb to between 2015 and 2016). The method behind the library was 5' RACE. Reads for this sample came from an Illumina HiSeq 2500. A second PCR of roughly 7 to 11 cycles was run with a J-beta primer mix and a sample-barcoded 5' primer. TCRdb passed the public sequencing reads through fastp at Q25 and MiXCR, retaining productive beta sequences. Records with the same CDR3 protein are collapsed into one entry carrying the most frequent genes and DNA. In this sample the table shows 1.5 million to 2 million distinct CDR3 sequences, roughly 52% of which occur a single time. Of the sample, approximately 2.1% is held by the ten largest clones. The sample taken for sequencing was blood. These receptors were obtained from a woman between 40 and 50 years old in good health.

In its sample, this clonotype was seen once. A single base separates this from a much larger clone, so it may be a read error. V usage is TRBV27 and J usage is TRBJ1-1; no clear D gene. V was pared by 4 bases and J by 0 bases, with 6 bases between. Germline V gene lookup returns CDR1 MNHEY and CDR2 SMNVEV (reference sequence). The CDR3 runs to 13 residues. The CDR3, as DNA: TGTGCCAGCAGTTGGTCGGTGAACACTGAAGCTTTCTTT. It encodes CASSWSVNTEAFF.

This clonotype was found a few times. The V gene is TRBV7-3, the J gene TRBJ2-5; D perhaps matches TRBD2 (7 bases). CDR3 length: 15 amino acids. V was clipped by 1 base and J by 5 bases, with 14 bases between them. CDR1 is SGHTA, CDR2 FQGTGA, per germline. CDR3 region: CASSLIGGPGETQYF. For the CDR3, the DNA is TGTGCCAGCAGCTTAATCGGGGGGCCTGGGGAGACCCAGTACTTC.

V gene TRBV7-8 combines with J gene TRBJ2-5; 7 bases map to TRBD1. The length of the CDR3 is 15 residues. Germline V lookup: CDR1 SGHVS, CDR2 FQNEAQ. V lost 4 bases to trimming and J lost 1 base; unmatched junction nucleotides: 6. CDR3: CASSYRDSLQETQYF. The CDR3 DNA follows: TGTGCCAGCAGCTACCGGGACAGCCTCCAAGAGACCCAGTACTTC.

The sample holds a few counts of this clonotype. The chain carries TRBV24-1 and TRBJ1-2; 10 positions match TRBD1. CDR1 and CDR2 from the germline V gene are KGHDR and SFDVKD. After removal of 4 bases from V and 8 bases from J, the junction contained 9 bases not matched to a gene. This CDR3 spans 15 amino acids. As DNA, the CDR3 is TGTGCCACCAGTGACCGAGGACAGGGGGAGGGAGGCTACACCTTC. Its protein product is CATSDRGQGEGGYTF.

The V and J genes are TRBV7-2 and TRBJ2-7, with D possibly matching TRBD1 (5 bases). Germline V gives CDR1 SGHTA, CDR2 FQGNSA. This CDR3 contains 15 residues. Trimming removed 1 base at V and 4 bases at J, with 14 bases between. The CDR3 region is CASSLEGSQRYEQYF. DNA for the CDR3: TGTGCCAGCAGCTTAGAGGGGTCCCAGAGGTACGAGCAGTACTTC.

This clonotype has at least ten counts. V usage is TRBV6-5 and J usage is TRBJ2-5; the match to TRBD2 covers 12 bases. This CDR3 spans 16 amino acids. The germline gives CDR1 MNHEY, CDR2 SVGAGI. J lost 5 bases, V lost 0 bases, and 4 bases had no gene match. CDR3 in DNA: TGTGCCAGCAGTTACTCGCGACTAGCGGGGGTGGAGACCCAGTACTTC. Amino acid sequence: CASSYSRLAGVETQYF.

This clonotype has just a few counts. This chain joins TRBV5-1 and TRBJ2-5, with D possibly matching TRBD1 (5 bases). Looked up from germline, CDR1 is SGHRS and CDR2 is YFSETQ. Trimming removed 0 bases at V and 11 bases at J, with 17 bases between. This CDR3 is built from 14 residues. The CDR3 sequence: CASSLGQGTREQYF. The CDR3 DNA sequence: TGCGCCAGCAGCTTGGGCCAGGGAACAAGAGAGCAGTACTTC.

The chain employs TRBV5-4 and TRBJ1-1; a possible D gene is TRBD1 (5 bases). This CDR3 is 14 amino acids long. Per the germline V gene, CDR1 is SGHNT and CDR2 is YYREEE (reference sequence). Trimming pared 0 bases from V and 5 bases from J, leaving 11 bases between. DNA for the CDR3: TGTGCCAGCAGCTTGGGACAGAGTTCAACTGAAGCTTTCTTT. Translating it yields CASSLGQSSTEAFF.

V gene TRBV5-1 combines with J gene TRBJ2-3; D uncertain. V was clipped by 7 bases and J by 0 bases, with 15 bases between them. This CDR3 has 15 residues. CDR1 and CDR2 (germline): SGHRS, YFSETQ. This CDR3 is CASRPGATSTDTQYF. The CDR3 nucleotides read TGCGCCAGCCGCCCCGGAGCTACTAGCACAGATACGCAGTATTTT.

The genes are TRBV7-9 and TRBJ2-7; D is unresolved. There are 14 residues in the CDR3. Germline CDR1 is SEHNR and CDR2 is FQNEAQ (reference sequence). V gave up 1 base and J gave up 0 bases, with 7 bases separating them. CDR3 amino acids: CASSLDTSSYEQYF. The CDR3, as DNA: TGTGCCAGCAGCTTAGACACGAGCTCCTACGAGCAGTACTTC.

This sequence joins TRBV7-2 and TRBJ2-3, with 13 positions matching TRBD2. The CDR3 loop spans 16 amino acids. Losses at the gene ends were 5 bases for V and 5 bases for J; bases not matched to a gene: 7. Germline values: CDR1 SGHTA, CDR2 FQGNSA. The CDR3 sequence: CASSRTSGGAGDTQYF. CDR3 nucleotides: TGTGCCAGCAGCCGTACTAGCGGGGGGGCGGGAGATACGCAGTATTTT.

The chain carries TRBV18 and TRBJ2-5; D remains unclear. Trimming pared 2 bases from V and 7 bases from J, leaving 14 bases between. This CDR3 is built from 14 residues. CDR1 and CDR2 from the germline V gene are KGHSH and LQKENI. CDR3 loop: CASSPGEGILTQYF. The CDR3 coding sequence is TGTGCCAGCTCACCAGGGGAAGGAATCCTGACCCAGTACTTC.